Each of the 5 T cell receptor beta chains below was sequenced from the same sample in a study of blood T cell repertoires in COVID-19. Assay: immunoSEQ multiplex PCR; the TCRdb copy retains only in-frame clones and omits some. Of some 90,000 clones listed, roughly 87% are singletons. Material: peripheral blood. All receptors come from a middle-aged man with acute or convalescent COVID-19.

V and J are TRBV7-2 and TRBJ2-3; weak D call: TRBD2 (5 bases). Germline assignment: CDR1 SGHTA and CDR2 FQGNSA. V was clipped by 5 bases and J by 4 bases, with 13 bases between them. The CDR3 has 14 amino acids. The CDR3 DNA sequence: TGTGCCAGCAGCCCAGAGGGCCTGGCAGATACGCAGTATTTT. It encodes CASSPEGLADTQYF.

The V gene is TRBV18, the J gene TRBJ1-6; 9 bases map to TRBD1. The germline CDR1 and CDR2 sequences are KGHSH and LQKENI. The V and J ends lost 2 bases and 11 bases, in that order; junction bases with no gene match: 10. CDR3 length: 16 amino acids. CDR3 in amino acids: CASSPSTGGAETPLHF. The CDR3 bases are TGTGCCAGCTCACCATCGACAGGGGGTGCTGAAACACCCCTCCACTTT.

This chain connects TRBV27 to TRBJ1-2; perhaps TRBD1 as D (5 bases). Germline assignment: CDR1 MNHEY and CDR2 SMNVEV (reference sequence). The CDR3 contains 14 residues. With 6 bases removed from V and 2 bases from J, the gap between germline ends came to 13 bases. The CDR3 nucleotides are TGTGCCAGCAGATCCTCCGGGGGGAACTATGGCTACACCTTC. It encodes CASRSSGGNYGYTF.

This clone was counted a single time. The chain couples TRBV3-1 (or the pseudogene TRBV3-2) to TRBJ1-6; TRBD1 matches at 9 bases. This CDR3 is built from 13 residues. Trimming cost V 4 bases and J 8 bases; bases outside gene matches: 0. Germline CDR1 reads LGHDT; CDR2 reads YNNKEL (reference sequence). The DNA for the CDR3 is TGTGCCAGCAGCCGGACAGGGGATTCACCCCTCCACTTT. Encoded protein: CASSRTGDSPLHF.

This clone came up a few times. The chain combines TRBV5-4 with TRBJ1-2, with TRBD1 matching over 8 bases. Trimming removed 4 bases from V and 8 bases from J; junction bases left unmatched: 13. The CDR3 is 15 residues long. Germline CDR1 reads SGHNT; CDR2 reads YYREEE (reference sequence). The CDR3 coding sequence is TGTGCCAGCAGCCGCGGGACAGGATGGGGGTCGGGCTACACCTTC. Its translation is CASSRGTGWGSGYTF.